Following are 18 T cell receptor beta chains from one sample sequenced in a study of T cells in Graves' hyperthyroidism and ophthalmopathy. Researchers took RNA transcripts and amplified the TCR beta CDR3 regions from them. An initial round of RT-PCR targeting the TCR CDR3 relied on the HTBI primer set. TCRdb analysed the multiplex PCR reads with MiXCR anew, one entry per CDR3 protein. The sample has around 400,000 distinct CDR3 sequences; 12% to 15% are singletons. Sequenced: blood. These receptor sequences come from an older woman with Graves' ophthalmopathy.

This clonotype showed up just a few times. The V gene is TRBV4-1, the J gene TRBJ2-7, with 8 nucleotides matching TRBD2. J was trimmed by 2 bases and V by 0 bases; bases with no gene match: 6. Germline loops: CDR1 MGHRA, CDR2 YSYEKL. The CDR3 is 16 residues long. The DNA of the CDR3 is TGCGCCAGCAGCCAAGATGGTAGCGGGAAAGCCTACGAGCAGTACTTC. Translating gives CASSQDGSGKAYEQYF.

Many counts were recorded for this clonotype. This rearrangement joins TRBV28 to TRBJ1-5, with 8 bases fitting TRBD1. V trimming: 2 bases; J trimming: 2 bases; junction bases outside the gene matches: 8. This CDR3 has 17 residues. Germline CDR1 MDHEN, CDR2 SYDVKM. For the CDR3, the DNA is TGTGCCAGCAGTTTAAGAGACAGGGGTGAGGGCAATCAGCCCCAGCATTTT. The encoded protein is CASSLRDRGEGNQPQHF.

The CDR3 DNA follows: TGTGCCAGCAGTGAAGTGTTGGCGGGAGGGCTCGAGCAGTACTTC. Residues: CASSEVLAGGLEQYF. The chain uses TRBV6-1 and TRBJ2-7; the match to TRBD2 covers 9 bases. The ends lost 1 base at V and 6 bases at J; junction bases unmatched: 7. The CDR3 totals 15 residues. Germline V gene sequence: CDR1 MNHNS, CDR2 SASEGT.

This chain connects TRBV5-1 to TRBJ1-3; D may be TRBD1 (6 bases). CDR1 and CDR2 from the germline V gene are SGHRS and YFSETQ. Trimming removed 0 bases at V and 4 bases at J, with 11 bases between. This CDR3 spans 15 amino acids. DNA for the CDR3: TGCGCCAGCAGCTTGGGAGGGACACAAGGAAACACCATATATTTT. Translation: CASSLGGTQGNTIYF.

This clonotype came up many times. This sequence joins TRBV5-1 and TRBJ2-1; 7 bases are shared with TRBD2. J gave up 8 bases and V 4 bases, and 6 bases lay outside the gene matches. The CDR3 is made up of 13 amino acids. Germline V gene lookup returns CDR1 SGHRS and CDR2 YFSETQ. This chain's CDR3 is CASSGRVRDEQFF. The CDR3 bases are TGCGCCAGCAGCGGGAGGGTCAGGGATGAGCAGTTCTTC. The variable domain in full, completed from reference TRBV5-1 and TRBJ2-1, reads KAGVTQTPRYLIKTRGQQVTLSCSPISGHRSVSWYQQTPGQGLQFLFEYFSETQRNKGNFPGRFSGRQFSNSRSEMNVSTLELGDSALYLCASSGRVRDEQFFGPGTRLTVL.

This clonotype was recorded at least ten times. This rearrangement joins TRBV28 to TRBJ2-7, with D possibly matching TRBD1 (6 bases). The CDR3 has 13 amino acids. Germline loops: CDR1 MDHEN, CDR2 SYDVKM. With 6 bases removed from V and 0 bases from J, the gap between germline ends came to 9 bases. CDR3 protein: CASSLDSSYEQYF. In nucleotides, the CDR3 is TGTGCCAGCAGCTTGGACAGCTCCTACGAGCAGTACTTC.

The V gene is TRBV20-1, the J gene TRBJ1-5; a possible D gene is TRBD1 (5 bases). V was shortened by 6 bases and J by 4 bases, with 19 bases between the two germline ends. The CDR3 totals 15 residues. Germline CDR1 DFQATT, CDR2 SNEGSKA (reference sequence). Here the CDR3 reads CSARAGGRRNQPQHF. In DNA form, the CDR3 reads TGCAGTGCCCGGGCGGGGGGAAGAAGGAATCAGCCCCAGCATTTT.

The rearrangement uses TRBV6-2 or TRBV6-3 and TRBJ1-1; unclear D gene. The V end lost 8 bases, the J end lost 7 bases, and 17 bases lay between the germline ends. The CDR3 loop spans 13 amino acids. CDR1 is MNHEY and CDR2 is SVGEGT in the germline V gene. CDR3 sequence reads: CASSRSRGIEAFF. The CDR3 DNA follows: TGTGCCAGCTCCCGATCGAGAGGGATTGAAGCTTTCTTT.

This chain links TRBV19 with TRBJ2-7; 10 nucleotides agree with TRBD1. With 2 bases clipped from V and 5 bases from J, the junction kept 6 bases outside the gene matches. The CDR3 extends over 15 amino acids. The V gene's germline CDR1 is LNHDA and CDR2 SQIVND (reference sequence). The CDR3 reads CASSIPDRGQDEQYF. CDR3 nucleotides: TGTGCCAGTAGTATACCCGACAGGGGGCAGGACGAGCAGTACTTC.

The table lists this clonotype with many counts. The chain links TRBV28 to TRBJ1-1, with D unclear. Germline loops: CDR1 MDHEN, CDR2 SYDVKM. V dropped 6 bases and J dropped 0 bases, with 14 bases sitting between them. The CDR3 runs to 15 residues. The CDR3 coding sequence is TGTGCCAGCAGGAGTAGTGCACACCTGAACACTGAAGCTTTCTTT. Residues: CASRSSAHLNTEAFF.

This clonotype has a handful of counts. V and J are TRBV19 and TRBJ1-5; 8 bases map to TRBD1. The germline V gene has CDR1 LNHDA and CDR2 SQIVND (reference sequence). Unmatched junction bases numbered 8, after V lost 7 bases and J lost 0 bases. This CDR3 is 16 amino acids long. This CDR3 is CASTTPDRGSNQPQHF. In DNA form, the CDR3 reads TGTGCCAGTACCACACCCGACAGGGGTAGCAATCAGCCCCAGCATTTT.

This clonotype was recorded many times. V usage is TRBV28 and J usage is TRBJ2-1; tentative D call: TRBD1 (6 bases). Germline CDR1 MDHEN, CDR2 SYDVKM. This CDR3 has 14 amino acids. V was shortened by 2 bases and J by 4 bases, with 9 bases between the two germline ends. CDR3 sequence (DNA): TGTGCCAGCAGTTTAGGGGGCGATTACAATGAGCAGTTCTTC. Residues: CASSLGGDYNEQFF.

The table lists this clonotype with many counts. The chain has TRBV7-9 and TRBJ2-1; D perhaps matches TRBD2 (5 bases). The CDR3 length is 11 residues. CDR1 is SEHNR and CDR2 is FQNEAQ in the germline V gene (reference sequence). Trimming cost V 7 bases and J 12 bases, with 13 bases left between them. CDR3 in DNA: TGTGCCAGCAACAGAGGGAAGGGGCAGTTCTTC. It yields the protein CASNRGKGQFF. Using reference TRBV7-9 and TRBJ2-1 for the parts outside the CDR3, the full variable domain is DTGVSQNPRHKITKRGQNVTFRCDPISEHNRLYWYRQTLGQGPEFLTYFQNEAQLEKSRLLSDRFSAERPKGSFSTLEIQRTEQGDSAMYLCASNRGKGQFFGPGTRLTVL.

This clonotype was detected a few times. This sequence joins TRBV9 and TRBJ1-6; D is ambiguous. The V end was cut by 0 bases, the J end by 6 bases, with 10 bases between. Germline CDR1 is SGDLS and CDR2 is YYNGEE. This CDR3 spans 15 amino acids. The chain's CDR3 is CASSVAPESNSPLHF. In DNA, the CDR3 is TGTGCCAGCAGCGTAGCTCCAGAGAGTAATTCACCCCTCCACTTT.

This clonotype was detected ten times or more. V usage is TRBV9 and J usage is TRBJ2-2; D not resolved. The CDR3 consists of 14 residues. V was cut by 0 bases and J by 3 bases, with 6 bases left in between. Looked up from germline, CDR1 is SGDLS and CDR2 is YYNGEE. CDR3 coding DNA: TGTGCCAGCAGCGTAGTGACGGACACCGGGGAGCTGTTTTTT. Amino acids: CASSVVTDTGELFF.

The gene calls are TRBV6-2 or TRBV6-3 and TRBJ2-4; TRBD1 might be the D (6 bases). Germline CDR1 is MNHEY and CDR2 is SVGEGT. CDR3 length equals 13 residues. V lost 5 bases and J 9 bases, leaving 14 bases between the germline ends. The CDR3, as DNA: TGTGCCAGCAGTCCTGGGACATCCGGCATTCAGTACTTC. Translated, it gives CASSPGTSGIQYF.

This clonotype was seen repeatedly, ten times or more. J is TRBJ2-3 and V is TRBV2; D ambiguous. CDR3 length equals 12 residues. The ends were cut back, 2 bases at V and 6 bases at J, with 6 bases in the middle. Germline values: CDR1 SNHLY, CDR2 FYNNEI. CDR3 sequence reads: CASSEPPDTQYF. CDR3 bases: TGTGCCAGCAGTGAACCCCCGGATACGCAGTATTTT.

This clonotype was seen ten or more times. The CDR3 loop reads CATGGSTDTQYF. For the CDR3, the DNA is TGTGCCACAGGGGGAAGCACAGATACGCAGTATTTT. The chain links TRBV24-1 to TRBJ2-3; perhaps TRBD1 as D (6 bases). V lost 10 bases and J lost 0, with 7 bases in between. CDR3 length: 12 amino acids. Looked up from germline, CDR1 is KGHDR and CDR2 is SFDVKD.